One and the same sample provided the 15 T cell receptor beta chains below, sequenced in a study of blood T cell repertoires in COVID-19. TCRdb keeps only in-frame clones here, not all; method: immunoSEQ multiplex PCR. The sample includes 450,000 or so clones, about 90% of them seen just once. Input material: peripheral blood. The receptors stem from a man aged 18 to 30 with COVID-19, enrolled during active disease.

The genes are TRBV6-5 and TRBJ2-5; 12 bases fit TRBD1. The CDR3 is made up of 16 amino acids. Germline trimming cut 0 bases from V and 5 bases from J; bases unmatched to any gene: 4. CDR1 is MNHEY, CDR2 SVGAGI, per germline. The CDR3 loop is CASSYSGQGAGETQYF. In DNA form, the CDR3 reads TGTGCCAGCAGTTACTCGGGACAGGGGGCGGGTGAGACCCAGTACTTC.

In DNA form, the CDR3 reads TGTGCCATCAGTGATCGGACTCTTAGCTCCTACAATGAGCAGTTCTTC. Its protein product is CAISDRTLSSYNEQFF. The gene calls are TRBV10-3 and TRBJ2-1; weak D call: TRBD2 (5 bases). The V gene's germline CDR1 is ENHRY and CDR2 SYGVKD. CDR3 length: 16 residues. V lost 3 bases and J lost 0, with 12 bases in between.

The table lists this clone with a count of one. The rearrangement links TRBV27 to TRBJ2-3; D unresolved. V lost 0 bases, J lost 7 bases, and 8 bases lay in between. CDR1 is MNHEY and CDR2 is SMNVEV in the germline V gene (reference sequence). This CDR3 spans 13 amino acids. CDR3 coding DNA: TGTGCCAGCAGTTTATCTCAGGCCCATACGCAGTATTTT. Its protein is CASSLSQAHTQYF.

The chain has TRBV5-5 and TRBJ1-5; the D is unclear. V lost 2 bases, J lost 6 bases, and 12 bases lay in between. The CDR3 runs to 14 residues. Per the germline V gene, CDR1 is SGHKS and CDR2 is YYEKEE (reference sequence). The CDR3 DNA follows: TGTGCCAGCAGCTTTGGCCGGGTAGCTCAGCCCCAGCATTTT. Protein: CASSFGRVAQPQHF.

This chain connects TRBV14 to TRBJ2-1; 12 bases align to TRBD2. CDR3 length: 17 amino acids. Germline lookup yields CDR1 SGHDN and CDR2 FVKESK. V lost 4 bases, J lost 5 bases, and 9 bases stayed unmatched. CDR3 protein: CASSRSTSGGLHNEQFF. The CDR3 DNA follows: TGTGCCAGCAGCCGCTCGACTAGCGGGGGCCTCCACAATGAGCAGTTCTTC.

V is TRBV5-4 and J is TRBJ2-3; the D gene is possibly TRBD2 (6 bases). V gave up 1 base and J gave up 6 bases, with 12 bases separating them. The CDR3 totals 14 residues. Germline V gene lookup returns CDR1 SGHNT and CDR2 YYREEE (reference sequence). CDR3 DNA sequence: TGTGCCAGCAGCTTGTTCGGGGGTTCGGATACGCAGTATTTT. Protein sequence: CASSLFGGSDTQYF.

The chain recombines TRBV20-1 with TRBJ2-3; 13 positions match TRBD2. Looked up from germline, CDR1 is DFQATT and CDR2 is SNEGSKA (reference sequence). The J segment lost 2 bases and the V segment lost 3 bases, leaving 8 bases of the junction unmatched. The CDR3 totals 17 residues. The DNA for the CDR3 is TGCAGTGCTAGTACGCCGGGACTAGCGGGGCACACAGATACGCAGTATTTT. It codes for CSASTPGLAGHTDTQYF.

This rearrangement joins TRBV5-1 to TRBJ2-7; TRBD2 aligns across 14 bases. CDR1 and CDR2 (germline): SGHRS, YFSETQ. Trimming cost V 2 bases and J 7 bases; bases outside gene matches: 11. The CDR3 is made up of 17 amino acids. The CDR3 bases are TGCGCCAGCAGCTTAACACCGGGACTAGCGGGAGTGGGTGAGCAGTACTTC. Translating it yields CASSLTPGLAGVGEQYF.

The count of this clone is one. The gene calls are TRBV6-5 and TRBJ1-4; D might be TRBD1 (5 bases). The CDR3 totals 16 residues. Trimming took 3 bases from V and 0 from J, leaving 11 bases between them. Per the germline V gene, CDR1 is MNHEY and CDR2 is SVGAGI. The CDR3: CASSYSGTTTNEKLFF. DNA for the CDR3: TGTGCCAGCAGTTATAGCGGGACGACAACTAATGAAAAACTGTTTTTT.

The rearrangement joins TRBV11-3 to TRBJ1-2, with D tentatively TRBD1 (5 bases). This CDR3 contains 15 residues. Germline V gene lookup returns CDR1 SGHNT and CDR2 YENEEA. V was pared by 4 bases and J by 4 bases, with 16 bases between. The CDR3 sequence: CASSSSPGGIYGYTF. DNA for the CDR3: TGTGCCAGCAGCTCCTCCCCGGGGGGTATCTATGGCTACACCTTC. Based on the CDR3 plus reference TRBV11-3 and TRBJ1-2, the full variable domain is EAGVVQSPRYKIIEKKQPVAFWCNPISGHNTLYWYLQNLGQGPELLIRYENEEAVDDSQLPKDRFSAERLKGVDSTLKIQPAELGDSAVYLCASSSSPGGIYGYTFGSGTRLTVV.

This clone was found a few times. The chain uses TRBV7-2 and TRBJ1-5; D gene unclear. V lost 10 bases to trimming and J lost 2 bases, with 12 bases between them. This CDR3 has 13 amino acids. Germline loops: CDR1 SGHTA, CDR2 FQGNSA. The CDR3 here is CATSIRGNQPQHF. In DNA form, the CDR3 reads TGTGCCACCTCAATACGGGGCAATCAGCCCCAGCATTTT.

The chain joins TRBV5-6 to TRBJ2-7, with 8 bases identical to TRBD2. The CDR3 spans 14 residues. The V segment lost 4 bases and the J segment 5 bases; nucleotides outside the gene matches: 8. CDR1 SGHDT and CDR2 YYEEEE come from the germline V gene. The CDR3 here is CASSRRGSGNEQYF. The CDR3, as DNA: TGTGCCAGCAGCCGGAGGGGTAGCGGGAACGAGCAGTACTTC.

The gene calls are TRBV13 and TRBJ2-2; D might be TRBD2 (6 bases). CDR1 is PRHDT, CDR2 FYEKMQ, per germline (reference sequence). V was cut by 5 bases and J by 2 bases, with 18 bases left in between. CDR3 length: 17 amino acids. The CDR3 nucleotides are TGTGCCAGCAGCGGCCGGGGTCTAGCGTATAACACCGGGGAGCTGTTTTTT. Residues: CASSGRGLAYNTGELFF. The full variable domain, in which reference TRBV13 and TRBJ2-2 provide the parts outside the CDR3, is AAGVIQSPRHLIKEKRETATLKCYPIPRHDTVYWYQQGPGQDPQFLISFYEKMQSDKGSIPDRFSAQQFSDYHSELNMSSLELGDSALYFCASSGRGLAYNTGELFFGEGSRLTVL.

The CDR3 reads CASSVQATNTGELFF. In DNA form, the CDR3 reads TGTGCCAGCAGCGTACAGGCAACCAACACCGGGGAGCTGTTTTTT. The chain joins TRBV9 to TRBJ2-2; no firm D call. Germline CDR1 and CDR2: SGDLS and YYNGEE. This CDR3 spans 15 amino acids. Trimming pared 1 base from V and 2 bases from J, leaving 9 bases between. Looking up the rest from reference TRBV9 and TRBJ2-2 gives the full variable domain: DSGVTQTPKHLITATGQRVTLRCSPRSGDLSVYWYQQSLDQGLQFLIQYYNGEERAKGNILERFSAQQFPDLHSELNLSSLELGDSALYFCASSVQATNTGELFFGEGSRLTVL.

The genes are TRBV5-4 and TRBJ2-5; a possible D gene is TRBD2 (6 bases). Trimming removed 0 bases from V and 2 bases from J, with 8 bases in between. This CDR3 comprises 14 residues. From germline, CDR1 is SGHNT and CDR2 YYREEE (reference sequence). The CDR3 nucleotides read TGTGCCAGCAGCTTGGGACTAGGGCAAGAGACCCAGTACTTC. Translation gives CASSLGLGQETQYF.